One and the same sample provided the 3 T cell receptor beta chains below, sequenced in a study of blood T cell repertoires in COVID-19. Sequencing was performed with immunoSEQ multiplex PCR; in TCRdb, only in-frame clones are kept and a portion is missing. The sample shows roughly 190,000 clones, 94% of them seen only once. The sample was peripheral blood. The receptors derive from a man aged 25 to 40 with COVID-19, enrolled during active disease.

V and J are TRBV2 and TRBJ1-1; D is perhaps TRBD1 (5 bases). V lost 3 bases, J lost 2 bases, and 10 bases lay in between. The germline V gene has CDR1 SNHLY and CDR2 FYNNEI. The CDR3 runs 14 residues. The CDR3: CASSEGQINTEAFF. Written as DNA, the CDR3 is TGTGCCAGCAGTGAGGGGCAGATTAACACTGAAGCTTTCTTT. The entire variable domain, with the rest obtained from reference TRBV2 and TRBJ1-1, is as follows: EPEVTQTPSHQVTQMGQEVILRCVPISNHLYFYWYRQILGQKVEFLVSFYNNEISEKSEIFDDQFSVERPDGSNFTLKIRSTKLEDSAMYFCASSEGQINTEAFFGQGTRLTVV.

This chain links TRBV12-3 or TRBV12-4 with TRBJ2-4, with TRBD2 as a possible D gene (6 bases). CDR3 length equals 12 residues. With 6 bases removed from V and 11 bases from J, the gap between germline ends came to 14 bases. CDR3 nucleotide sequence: TGTGCCAGCAGCCCCCTGGCGGGGCTTCAGTACTTC. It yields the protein CASSPLAGLQYF.

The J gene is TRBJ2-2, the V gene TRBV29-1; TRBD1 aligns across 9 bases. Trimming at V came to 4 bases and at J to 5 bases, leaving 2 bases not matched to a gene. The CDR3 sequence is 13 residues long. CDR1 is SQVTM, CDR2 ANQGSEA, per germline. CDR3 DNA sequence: TGCAGCGTTGGACAGGGGGTAACCGGGGAGCTGTTTTTT. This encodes CSVGQGVTGELFF.